The present entry profiles one T cell receptor (beta chain) with its context. Its matching antigen is unknown. The source of the sample is a study of T cell repertoires in ileal Crohn's disease. Across the whole study: Thiopurines (around ten) or anti-TNF agents (roughly 17) were given postoperatively to about half. Study findings and constraints: Compared with CD4 T cells, sorted CD8 cells carried more expanded clones.

Germline V gives CDR1 SGDLS, CDR2 YYNGEE. The CDR3 covers 15 residues. Trimming shortened V by 0 bases and J by 5 bases, and 14 bases separated the two germline ends. Clones were read by immunoSEQ multiplex PCR, and TCRdb kept only the in-frame ones, dropping some. The sample gives approximately 15,000 clones, about 85% of which show up once; about 6.5% is in the top ten. Sequencing used ileal tissue. The rearrangement links TRBV9 to TRBJ2-5, with a possible D match to TRBD2 (6 bases). The clonotype comes from an adult with Crohn's disease. The CDR3 spells CASSVVGGMMETQYF. The DNA of the CDR3 is TGTGCCAGCAGCGTAGTTGGGGGGATGATGGAGACCCAGTACTTC. Based on the CDR3 plus reference TRBV9 and TRBJ2-5, the full variable domain is DSGVTQTPKHLITATGQRVTLRCSPRSGDLSVYWYQQSLDQGLQFLIQYYNGEERAKGNILERFSAQQFPDLHSELNLSSLELGDSALYFCASSVVGGMMETQYFGPGTRLLVL.